A single sample gave rise to the 9 T cell receptor beta chains below, sequenced in a study of metastatic and nonmetastatic thyroid tumors. TCRdb re-called the PCR reads with MiXCR. Of approximately 40,000 clones in the sample, around 47% were seen once. Every patient was untreated before thyroid surgery. Sequencing was performed on tumor tissue. These receptor sequences come from a male donor with papillary thyroid cancer or a benign thyroid nodule (not recorded which). Some clones in this sample may be carry-over from other donors' samples.

This clone has a handful of counts. This rearrangement joins TRBV2 to TRBJ2-2, with a possible D match to TRBD1 (6 bases). Trimming removed 6 bases at V and 0 bases at J, with 11 bases between. CDR3 length: 15 amino acids. CDR1 and CDR2 from the germline V gene are SNHLY and FYNNEI. As DNA, the CDR3 is TGTGCCAGCAGCTTAGGGACACCGAACACCGGGGAGCTGTTTTTT. Translated: CASSLGTPNTGELFF.

The rearrangement links TRBV6-4 to TRBJ2-3; possibly TRBD1 or TRBD2 for D (6 bases each). Germline V gives CDR1 MRHNA, CDR2 SNTAGT. The CDR3 loop spans 15 amino acids. The V end lost 5 bases, the J end lost 6 bases, and 18 bases lay between the germline ends. The CDR3 DNA follows: TGTGCCAGCAGTCTGATGGGGGGCGGGGTGGATACGCAGTATTTT. Its protein is CASSLMGGGVDTQYF.

The V and J genes are TRBV7-3 and TRBJ1-6, with 9 bases aligning to TRBD1. The germline CDR1 and CDR2 sequences are SGHTA and FQGTGA. The CDR3 spans 14 residues. V was pared by 5 bases and J by 10 bases, with 6 bases of the junction left unmatched. The chain's CDR3 is CASSETGGHSPLHF. CDR3 DNA sequence: TGTGCCAGCAGCGAAACAGGGGGCCACTCACCCCTCCACTTT. The complete variable domain, with remaining parts taken from reference TRBV7-3 and TRBJ1-6, reads GAGVSQTPSNKVTEKGKYVELRCDPISGHTALYWYRQSLGQGPEFLIYFQGTGAADDSGLPNDRFFAVRPEGSVSTLKIQRTERGDSAVYLCASSETGGHSPLHFGNGTRLTVT.

This clone was picked up one time. The chain links TRBV11-2 to TRBJ1-2, with D possibly TRBD1 on 5 matching bases. Germline V gives CDR1 SGHAT, CDR2 FQNNGV. V gave up 4 bases and J gave up 3 bases, with 15 bases separating them. The CDR3 length is 15 residues. In nucleotides, the CDR3 is TGTGCCAGCAGCTCCTCCAGGGAAGTTTACTATGGCTACACCTTC. Amino acids: CASSSSREVYYGYTF.

The chain combines TRBV28 with TRBJ2-7, with 9 bases that match TRBD1. The V gene end was trimmed by 6 bases and the J gene end by 1 base; junction bases not matched to a gene: 7. The CDR3 is 15 residues long. Germline CDR1 is MDHEN and CDR2 is SYDVKM. In nucleotides, the CDR3 is TGTGCCAGCAGGCTGGACAGGGGAGCATCCTACGAGCAGTACTTC. Translating it yields CASRLDRGASYEQYF.

V usage is TRBV7-2 and J usage is TRBJ2-1, with D maybe TRBD1 (6 bases). The CDR3 is 15 residues long. Germline-derived CDR1 and CDR2 are SGHTA and FQGNSA. V lost 0 bases to trimming and J lost 6 bases, with 12 bases between them. The chain's CDR3 is CASSLARGPGNEQFF. As DNA, the CDR3 is TGTGCCAGCAGCTTAGCCAGGGGACCGGGCAATGAGCAGTTCTTC.

J is TRBJ2-3 and V is TRBV27, with 9 bases lining up with TRBD1. Germline CDR1 and CDR2: MNHEY and SMNVEV (reference sequence). V gave up 4 bases and J gave up 6 bases; unmatched junction bases: 5. The CDR3 extends over 14 amino acids. CDR3 nucleotide sequence: TGTGCCAGCAGTTGGGGACAGGGATTCGATACGCAGTATTTT. Protein sequence: CASSWGQGFDTQYF.

The V and J genes are TRBV4-1 and TRBJ1-3, with no clear D. Germline CDR1 reads MGHRA; CDR2 reads YSYEKL. The CDR3 totals 14 residues. V lost 8 bases and J 0 bases, leaving 11 bases between the germline ends. DNA for the CDR3: TGCGCCAGCCGCGGACCTGGCTCTGGAAACACCATATATTTT. Its translation is CASRGPGSGNTIYF.

The chain is built from TRBV2 and TRBJ2-7; 9 bases align to TRBD1. This CDR3 has 17 amino acids. The V and J ends lost 4 bases and 4 bases, in that order; junction bases with no gene match: 14. Germline CDR1 SNHLY, CDR2 FYNNEI. The CDR3 DNA reads as TGTGCCAGCAGTGCCACAGTACCGGGACAGGGTCCTTACGAGCAGTACTTC. This translates into CASSATVPGQGPYEQYF.